Shown below are 16 T cell receptor beta chains from a single sample sequenced in a study of cytomegalovirus exposure and HLA in healthy donors. Primers included in the PCR were 60 Vbeta and 13 Jbeta primers. The data were produced by immunoSEQ multiplex PCR, yet TCRdb's version contains in-frame clones alone and is incomplete. The sample shows approximately 110,000 clones, roughly 69% of them seen only once. The sequenced material came from PBMCs. All receptors derive from a woman aged 40 to 55 in good health and CMV-seropositive.

This chain links TRBV6-5 with TRBJ2-1; 8 bases line up with TRBD2. The CDR3 is 14 amino acids. V lost 8 bases and J lost 4; bases outside the gene matches: 7. Per germline, CDR1 MNHEY and CDR2 SVGAGI. CDR3 bases: TGTGCCAGCTGGCGGGGGGCCTTTTACAATGAGCAGTTCTTC. Its protein product is CASWRGAFYNEQFF.

This chain links TRBV6-6 with TRBJ2-5, with 8 positions matching TRBD1. The CDR3 covers 15 residues. The germline CDR1 and CDR2 sequences are MNHNY and SVGAGI (reference sequence). V was pared by 6 bases and J by 2 bases, with 8 bases of the junction left unmatched. The CDR3, as DNA: TGTGCCAGCAGCGCAGACAGGGGTAGGCAAGAGACCCAGTACTTC. Translating gives CASSADRGRQETQYF.

The V and J genes are TRBV19 and TRBJ2-5; 7 bases match TRBD2. V was clipped by 6 bases and J by 5 bases; unmatched bases: 6. The CDR3 totals 13 residues. Germline CDR1 is LNHDA and CDR2 is SQIVND (reference sequence). CDR3 in amino acids: CASSRTSRETQYF. The DNA for the CDR3 is TGTGCCAGTAGCCGGACTAGTCGCGAGACCCAGTACTTC. Using reference TRBV19 and TRBJ2-5 for the parts outside the CDR3, the full variable domain is DGGITQSPKYLFRKEGQNVTLSCEQNLNHDAMYWYRQDPGQGLRLIYYSQIVNDFQKGDIAEGYSVSREKKESFPLTVTSAQKNPTAFYLCASSRTSRETQYFGPGTRLLVL.

Only one count was recorded for this clone. The chain links TRBV7-8 to TRBJ2-5; a possible D gene is TRBD2 (7 bases). V lost 5 bases to trimming and J lost 5 bases, with 21 bases between them. The germline CDR1 and CDR2 sequences are SGHVS and FQNEAQ. CDR3 length equals 16 residues. In DNA form, the CDR3 reads TGTGCCAGCAGCCCCCTGAGGGGGGGGCCTGGGGAGACCCAGTACTTC. Its protein product is CASSPLRGGPGETQYF.

The chain is built from TRBV10-3 and TRBJ1-1; D call uncertain. Germline lookup yields CDR1 ENHRY and CDR2 SYGVKD. This CDR3 contains 13 residues. Between the trimmed V and J ends, which lost 8 bases and 1 base, there was a span of 11 bases. CDR3 sequence: CAIVRRPNTEAFF. The CDR3 coding sequence is TGTGCCATCGTACGGAGGCCGAACACTGAAGCTTTCTTT.

The gene calls are TRBV29-1 and TRBJ2-7, with 7 bases that match TRBD1. The CDR3 spans 12 residues. V was clipped by 4 bases and J by 4 bases; unmatched bases: 4. Germline assignment: CDR1 SQVTM and CDR2 ANQGSEA. CDR3 in DNA: TGCAGCGTTGTGGGACAGCTATACGAGCAGTACTTC. Encoded protein: CSVVGQLYEQYF.

The CDR3 spells CASSSNKRAGVADTQYF. CDR3 nucleotides: TGTGCCAGCAGCTCCAACAAAAGAGCGGGGGTGGCAGATACGCAGTATTTT. The rearrangement uses TRBV7-2 and TRBJ2-3; 8 bases are a match to TRBD2. The V gene end was trimmed by 4 bases and the J gene end by 4 bases; junction bases not matched to a gene: 13. This CDR3 is built from 17 residues. CDR1 and CDR2 (germline): SGHTA, FQGNSA.

The V gene is TRBV29-1, the J gene TRBJ1-2, with D possibly TRBD1 on 6 matching bases. Germline V gene sequence: CDR1 SQVTM, CDR2 ANQGSEA. The CDR3 has 14 residues. Trimming took 5 bases from V and 2 from J, leaving 15 bases between them. This CDR3 is CSVFTGSQNYGYTF. CDR3 nucleotide sequence: TGCAGCGTTTTCACAGGGTCACAAAACTATGGCTACACCTTC.

This clone has a handful of counts. V is TRBV6-5 and J is TRBJ2-3; 7 bases agree with TRBD2. V shed 4 bases, J shed 2 bases, and the junction held 9 bases outside the gene matches. This CDR3 contains 16 residues. Germline CDR1 is MNHEY and CDR2 is SVGAGI. DNA for the CDR3: TGTGCCAGCAGTTTCCCGACGACTAGCCCCACAGATACGCAGTATTTT. Residues: CASSFPTTSPTDTQYF.

The chain joins TRBV7-3 to TRBJ2-7; possibly TRBD1 for D (6 bases). The CDR3 is 15 residues long. Germline lookup yields CDR1 SGHTA and CDR2 FQGTGA. V lost 3 bases and J 2 bases, leaving 14 bases between the germline ends. CDR3 bases: TGTGCCAGCAGCTTCCTGACAGGCGCAGCCTACGAGCAGTACTTC. Protein product: CASSFLTGAAYEQYF. Supplemented by reference TRBV7-3 and TRBJ2-7, the full variable domain reads GAGVSQTPSNKVTEKGKYVELRCDPISGHTALYWYRQSLGQGPEFLIYFQGTGAADDSGLPNDRFFAVRPEGSVSTLKIQRTERGDSAVYLCASSFLTGAAYEQYFGPGTRLTVT.

In this sample, this clone turned up once. The gene calls are TRBV18 and TRBJ1-4; TRBD1 matches at 9 bases. V shed 6 bases, J shed 8 bases, and the junction held 4 bases outside the gene matches. Germline V lookup: CDR1 KGHSH, CDR2 LQKENI. This CDR3 has 13 amino acids. This CDR3 is CASSGQGREKLFF. Written as DNA, the CDR3 is TGTGCCAGCTCGGGACAGGGACGAGAAAAACTGTTTTTT.

This clone was detected only a few times. The CDR3 nucleotides read TGTGCCAGCAGCTCATATAGCGGGGGGGAGTACGAGCAGTACTTC. Translating gives CASSSYSGGEYEQYF. V and J are TRBV7-2 and TRBJ2-7; TRBD2 agrees at 11 bases. The germline CDR1 and CDR2 sequences are SGHTA and FQGNSA. The ends lost 4 bases at V and 4 bases at J; junction bases unmatched: 6. The CDR3 contains 15 residues.

The rearrangement links TRBV7-6 to TRBJ1-1, with 9 bases fitting TRBD1. CDR1 is SGHVS, CDR2 FNYEAQ, per germline. The length of the CDR3 is 14 residues. The trim removed 4 bases at V and 6 bases at J, leaving 6 bases unmatched. This CDR3 is CASSSGTGTAEAFF. The CDR3 DNA sequence: TGTGCCAGCAGCTCCGGGACAGGGACAGCTGAAGCTTTCTTT.

This clone was detected many times. The CDR3 coding sequence is TGTGCCAGCAGTGACAGACCGGACTATGGCTACACCTTC. Residues: CASSDRPDYGYTF. The chain is built from TRBV6-5 and TRBJ1-2, with D possibly matching TRBD1 (5 bases). This CDR3 contains 13 residues. V shed 5 bases and J shed 3 bases, with 10 bases lying between them. From germline, CDR1 is MNHEY and CDR2 SVGAGI.

The J gene is TRBJ2-7, the V gene TRBV7-8; maybe TRBD2 (5 bases). CDR3 length equals 17 residues. V lost 5 bases and J 2 bases, leaving 22 bases between the germline ends. From germline, CDR1 is SGHVS and CDR2 FQNEAQ. Here the CDR3 reads CASSLTPRGSATYEQYF. The CDR3 nucleotides are TGTGCCAGCAGCCTTACACCTAGAGGGAGCGCTACCTACGAGCAGTACTTC.

The gene calls are TRBV14 and TRBJ1-2; tentative D call: TRBD1 (5 bases). The CDR3 has 14 amino acids. V was pared by 3 bases and J by 3 bases, with 11 bases between. CDR1 and CDR2 from the germline V gene are SGHDN and FVKESK. CDR3 nucleotides: TGTGCCAGCAGCCAGACCCAAGGGGACTATGGCTACACCTTC. As protein: CASSQTQGDYGYTF. Drawing the rest from reference TRBV14 and TRBJ1-2, the complete variable domain is EAGVTQFPSHSVIEKGQTVTLRCDPISGHDNLYWYRRVMGKEIKFLLHFVKESKQDESGMPNNRFLAERTGGTYSTLKVQPAELEDSGVYFCASSQTQGDYGYTFGSGTRLTVV.